The sequence of this T cell receptor beta chain was determined in a study of CD8 T cells in ankylosing spondylitis. TCRdb independently ran MiXCR on the 5' RACE reads; one entry per CDR3 protein. The table has 150,000 to 200,000 distinct CDR3 sequences, under 35% seen once. The germline gives CDR1 SGDLS, CDR2 YYNGEE. The CDR3 length is 15 residues. V shed 3 bases and J 4 bases; nucleotides not matched to a gene: 4. This clonotype occurred many times. Source material: synovial fluid, either unsorted or a sorted T cell fraction (not recorded which). This receptor was identified in a male donor with ankylosing spondylitis. V usage is TRBV9 and J usage is TRBJ1-2, with 12 nucleotides matching TRBD1. The CDR3 region is CASSASGQGAYGYTF. Here the CDR3 DNA reads TGTGCCAGCAGCGCCTCGGGACAGGGGGCCTATGGCTACACCTTC.